This entry describes one T cell receptor (beta chain). This entry belongs to a study of PD-L1 blockade in urothelial cancer. Across the study: Patients had received 0 to 3 prior chemotherapy regimens.

The V and J ends lost 4 bases and 6 bases, in that order; junction bases with no gene match: 15. CDR1 SGHDT and CDR2 YYEEEE come from the germline V gene. The CDR3 length is 16 residues. Generated by immunoSEQ multiplex PCR, the TCRdb table keeps only in-frame clones and is missing some. The table includes around 41,000 clones, more than 75% detected once. This chain joins TRBV5-6 and TRBJ2-7, with TRBD2 matching over 8 bases. This receptor was identified in a woman aged 60-70 years with urothelial cancer. Here the sequenced sample was PBMCs, taken around atezolizumab (anti-PD-L1) treatment. This chain's CDR3 is CASSPSVGGRRREQYF. The CDR3 DNA reads as TGTGCCAGCAGCCCTTCTGTGGGCGGGAGGAGACGCGAGCAGTACTTC.